This T cell receptor (beta chain) was documented in a study of cytomegalovirus exposure and HLA in healthy donors. For the study at large: Within the Caucasian-associated ancestry cluster were roughly 82% of the 398 genotyped donors.

The PCR ran on 60 Vbeta and 13 Jbeta primers. Clones were sequenced by immunoSEQ multiplex PCR, and TCRdb holds only the in-frame ones, with some missing. The sample has roughly 93,000 clones; about 76% are singletons. Broader study findings: The later analysis indicated that the majority of CMV-associated TCR beta chains appeared HLA-restricted. As a later analysis revealed, the rate of TCR association differed by HLA locus, with DRB1 most and HLA-C fewest.

Comment on this clone: Its antigen is as yet unknown.

In germline, CDR1 is GTSNPN, CDR2 SVGIG (reference sequence). Trimming cost V 1 base and J 3 bases, with 19 bases left between them. This CDR3 has 18 residues. Sequencing input: PBMCs. The TCR originated in a human donor in good health. The chain couples TRBV30 to TRBJ1-6; D gene unclear. The DNA of the CDR3 is TGTGCCTGGAGTGCTCGAACCTGGGGAGGTGACTATAATTCACCCCTCCACTTT. Translation gives CAWSARTWGGDYNSPLHF.